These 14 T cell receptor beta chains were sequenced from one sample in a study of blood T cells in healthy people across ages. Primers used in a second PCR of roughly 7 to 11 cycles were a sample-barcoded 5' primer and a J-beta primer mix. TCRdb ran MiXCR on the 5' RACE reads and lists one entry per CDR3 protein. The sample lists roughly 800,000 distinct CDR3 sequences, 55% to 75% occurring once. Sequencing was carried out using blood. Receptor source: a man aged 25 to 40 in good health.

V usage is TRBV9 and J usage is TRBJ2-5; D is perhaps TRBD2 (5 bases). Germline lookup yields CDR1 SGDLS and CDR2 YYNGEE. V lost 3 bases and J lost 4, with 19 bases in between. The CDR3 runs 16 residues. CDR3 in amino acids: CASSGPRGSGPETQYF. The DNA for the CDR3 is TGTGCCAGCAGCGGACCTAGAGGGTCAGGCCCAGAGACCCAGTACTTC.

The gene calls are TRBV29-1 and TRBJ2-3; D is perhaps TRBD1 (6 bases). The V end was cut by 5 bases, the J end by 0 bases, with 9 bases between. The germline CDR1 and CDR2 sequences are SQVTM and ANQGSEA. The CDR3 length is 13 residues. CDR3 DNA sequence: TGCAGCGTTTTAGGGGGAAGCACAGATACGCAGTATTTT. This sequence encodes CSVLGGSTDTQYF.

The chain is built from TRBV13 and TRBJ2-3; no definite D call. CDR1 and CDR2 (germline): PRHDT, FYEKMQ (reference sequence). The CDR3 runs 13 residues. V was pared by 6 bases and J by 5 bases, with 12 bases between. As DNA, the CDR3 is TGTGCCAGCAGGGCAGCCCTTAGAGATACGCAGTATTTT. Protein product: CASRAALRDTQYF.

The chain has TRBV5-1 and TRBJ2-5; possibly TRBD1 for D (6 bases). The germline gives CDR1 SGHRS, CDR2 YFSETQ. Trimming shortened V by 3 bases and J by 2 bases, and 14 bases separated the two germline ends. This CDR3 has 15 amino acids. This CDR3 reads CASSSGQLLQETQYF. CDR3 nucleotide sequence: TGCGCCAGCAGCTCCGGACAGCTTTTACAAGAGACCCAGTACTTC.

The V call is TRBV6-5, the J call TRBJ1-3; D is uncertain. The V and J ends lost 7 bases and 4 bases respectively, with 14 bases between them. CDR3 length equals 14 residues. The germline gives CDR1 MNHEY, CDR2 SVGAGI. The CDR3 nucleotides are TGTGCCAGCACCCGCAACGGGTTAGGAAACACCATATATTTT. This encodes CASTRNGLGNTIYF.

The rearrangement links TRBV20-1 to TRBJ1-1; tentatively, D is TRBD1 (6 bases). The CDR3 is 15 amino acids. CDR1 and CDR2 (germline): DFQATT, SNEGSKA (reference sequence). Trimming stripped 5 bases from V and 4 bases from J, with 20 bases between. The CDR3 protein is CSAREGGRGGTEAFF. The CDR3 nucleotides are TGCAGTGCTCGCGAGGGGGGACGGGGGGGCACTGAAGCTTTCTTT.

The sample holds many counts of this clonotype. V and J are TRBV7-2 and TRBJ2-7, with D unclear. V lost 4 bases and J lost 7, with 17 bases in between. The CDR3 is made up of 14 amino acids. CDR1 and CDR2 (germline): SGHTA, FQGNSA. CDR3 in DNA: TGTGCCAGCAGCTCCAAAATAGGACGTAATGAGCAGTACTTC. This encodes CASSSKIGRNEQYF. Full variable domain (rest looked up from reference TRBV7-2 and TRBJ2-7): GAGVSQSPSNKVTEKGKDVELRCDPISGHTALYWYRQSLGQGLEFLIYFQGNSAPDKSGLPSDRFSAERTGGSVSTLTIQRTQQEDSAVYLCASSSKIGRNEQYFGPGTRLTVT.

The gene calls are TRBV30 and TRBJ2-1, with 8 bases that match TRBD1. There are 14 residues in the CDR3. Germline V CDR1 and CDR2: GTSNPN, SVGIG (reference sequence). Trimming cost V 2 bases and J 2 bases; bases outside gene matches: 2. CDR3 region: CAWSQGAAYNEQFF. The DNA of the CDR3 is TGTGCCTGGAGTCAGGGGGCGGCCTACAATGAGCAGTTCTTC.

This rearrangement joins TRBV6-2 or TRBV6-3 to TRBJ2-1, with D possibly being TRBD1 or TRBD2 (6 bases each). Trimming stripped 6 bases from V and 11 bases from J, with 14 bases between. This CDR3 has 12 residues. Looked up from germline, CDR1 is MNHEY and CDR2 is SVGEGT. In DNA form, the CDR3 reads TGTGCCAGCAGCCGGGGGACACCTCAGCAGTTCTTC. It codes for CASSRGTPQQFF.

In nucleotides, the CDR3 is TGCAGCGCTTGGACTAGCGAGACCTACGAGCAGTACTTC. Residues: CSAWTSETYEQYF. This chain connects TRBV29-1 to TRBJ2-7; 9 positions match TRBD2. After removal of 7 bases from V and 2 bases from J, the junction contained 6 bases not matched to a gene. There are 13 residues in the CDR3. Germline V gives CDR1 SQVTM, CDR2 ANQGSEA.

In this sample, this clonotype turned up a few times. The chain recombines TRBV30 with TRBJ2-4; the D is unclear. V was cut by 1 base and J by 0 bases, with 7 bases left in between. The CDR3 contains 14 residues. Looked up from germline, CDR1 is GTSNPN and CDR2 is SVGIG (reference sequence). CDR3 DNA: TGTGCCTGGAGTGGGGCACTAGCCAAAAACATTCAGTACTTC. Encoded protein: CAWSGALAKNIQYF.

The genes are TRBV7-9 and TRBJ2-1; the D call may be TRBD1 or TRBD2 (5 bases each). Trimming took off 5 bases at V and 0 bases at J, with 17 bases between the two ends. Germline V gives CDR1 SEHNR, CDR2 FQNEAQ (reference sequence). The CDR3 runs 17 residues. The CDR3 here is CASSVNTGPSSYNEQFF. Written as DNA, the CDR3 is TGTGCCAGCAGCGTCAACACGGGACCTAGCTCCTACAATGAGCAGTTCTTC.

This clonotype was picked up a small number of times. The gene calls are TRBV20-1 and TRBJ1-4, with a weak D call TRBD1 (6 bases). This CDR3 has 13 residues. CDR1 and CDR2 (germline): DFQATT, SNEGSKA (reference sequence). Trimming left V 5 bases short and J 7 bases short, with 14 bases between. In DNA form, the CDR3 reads TGCAGTGCTGGCCAGAACAGGGTTGAAAAACTGTTTTTT. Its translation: CSAGQNRVEKLFF.

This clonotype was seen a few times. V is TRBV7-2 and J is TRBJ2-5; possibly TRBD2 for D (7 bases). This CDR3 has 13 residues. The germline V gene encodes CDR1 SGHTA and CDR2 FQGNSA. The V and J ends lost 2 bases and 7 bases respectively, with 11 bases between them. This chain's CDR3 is CASSLREGGTQYF. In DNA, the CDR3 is TGTGCCAGCAGCTTAAGGGAGGGGGGGACCCAGTACTTC.